These 23 T cell receptor beta chains were sequenced from one sample in a study of blood T cell repertoires in COVID-19. The table came from immunoSEQ multiplex PCR; TCRdb's copy has only in-frame clones and leaves some out. Among 70,000 to 75,000 clones listed, 65% to 80% were seen once. Sample: peripheral blood. The receptors were gathered from a man aged 55 to 70 with active or convalescent COVID-19.

The CDR3: CASSQTYNEQFF. CDR3 DNA sequence: TGTGCCAGCAGCCAAACCTACAATGAGCAGTTCTTC. The chain couples TRBV5-6 to TRBJ2-1; D gene unclear. The V gene lost 4 bases and the J gene lost 2 bases, with 4 bases spanning the gap. This CDR3 is 12 amino acids long. Germline values: CDR1 SGHDT, CDR2 YYEEEE.

The CDR3 here is CASSLQGVNEQFF. The CDR3 nucleotides read TGTGCCAGCAGCTTACAGGGTGTAAATGAGCAGTTCTTC. The chain recombines TRBV5-4 with TRBJ2-1; weak D call: TRBD1 (6 bases). V lost 2 bases and J 7 bases, leaving 10 bases between the germline ends. This CDR3 comprises 13 residues. Germline V gene data show CDR1 as SGHNT and CDR2 as YYREEE (reference sequence). The full variable domain, completed using reference TRBV5-4 and TRBJ2-1, is ETGVTQSPTHLIKTRGQQVTLRCSSQSGHNTVSWYQQALGQGPQFIFQYYREEENGRGNFPPRFSGLQFPNYSSELNVNALELDDSALYLCASSLQGVNEQFFGPGTRLTVL.

The genes are TRBV28 and TRBJ1-2; 9 bases fit TRBD1. CDR3 length equals 14 residues. Germline V gives CDR1 MDHEN, CDR2 SYDVKM. J gave up 3 bases and V 3 bases, and 2 bases lay outside the gene matches. CDR3 nucleotides: TGTGCCAGCAGTTTCGGGGACAGGGACTATGGCTACACCTTC. Its protein is CASSFGDRDYGYTF.

The CDR3 DNA sequence: TGTGCCAGCAGTCCCCGCTATCAGGTCAATGAAAAACTGTTTTTT. This sequence encodes CASSPRYQVNEKLFF. This rearrangement joins TRBV6-7 to TRBJ1-4; D gene unclear. TRBV6-7 is recorded as an ORF, its role being uncertain. Trimming removed 5 bases from V and 5 bases from J, with 15 bases in between. The length of the CDR3 is 15 residues.

A word on this clone: At the DNA level, this CDR3 is encoded by other sequences in the same sample as well. The chain employs TRBV6-5 and TRBJ1-5, with D unresolved. The CDR3 extends over 13 amino acids. Germline V gene lookup returns CDR1 MNHEY and CDR2 SVGAGI. Trimming shortened V by 2 bases and J by 3 bases, and 5 bases separated the two germline ends. CDR3 in amino acids: CASSYELNQPQHF. The CDR3 DNA sequence: TGTGCCAGCAGTTACGAACTCAATCAGCCCCAGCATTTT.

This clone was seen more than once but under ten times. The chain recombines TRBV7-3 with TRBJ2-7; TRBD2 is a possible D gene (5 bases). The CDR3 length is 13 residues. The V gene's germline CDR1 is SGHTA and CDR2 FQGTGA. The V gene lost 4 bases and the J gene lost 7 bases, with 14 bases spanning the gap. The CDR3 here is CASSYGRSGEQYF. DNA of the CDR3: TGTGCCAGCAGCTACGGCAGATCGGGGGAGCAGTACTTC.

The genes are TRBV5-1 and TRBJ2-3, with D perhaps matching TRBD1 (5 bases). This CDR3 contains 14 residues. Trimming removed 0 bases at V and 6 bases at J, with 11 bases between. Germline-derived CDR1 and CDR2 are SGHRS and YFSETQ. CDR3 coding DNA: TGCGCCAGCAGCTTGGCCGCAGGGATGGATACGCAGTATTTT. Encoded protein: CASSLAAGMDTQYF.

The chain links TRBV4-1 to TRBJ1-4; perhaps TRBD1 as D (6 bases). Germline V gene sequence: CDR1 MGHRA, CDR2 YSYEKL. CDR3 length: 16 residues. Deletions cut 5 bases from V and 5 bases from J, with 18 bases between. CDR3 in amino acids: CASSMGGAKGNEKLFF. The CDR3 DNA reads TGCGCCAGCAGCATGGGGGGGGCGAAAGGGAATGAAAAACTGTTTTTT.

This clone was picked up a small number of times. The CDR3, as DNA: TGTGCCAGCAGCTTGGCCTCGCCGGACAGGGAGGTAGAAGCTTTCTTT. Translated: CASSLASPDREVEAFF. The chain couples TRBV5-8 to TRBJ1-1; 8 bases align to TRBD1. The CDR3 contains 16 residues. Unmatched junction bases numbered 12, after V lost 0 bases and J lost 8 bases. Germline CDR1 is SGHTS and CDR2 is YDEGEE.

The chain recombines TRBV28 with TRBJ1-2; D might be TRBD1 (5 bases). CDR1 and CDR2 (germline): MDHEN, SYDVKM. The V gene lost 8 bases and the J gene lost 0 bases, with 19 bases spanning the gap. This CDR3 has 16 residues. CDR3 amino acids: CASESGTESANYGYTF. CDR3 nucleotides: TGTGCCAGCGAGTCCGGGACTGAATCAGCTAACTATGGCTACACCTTC.

The chain has TRBV5-1 and TRBJ2-7, with TRBD2 identical over 7 bases. After removal of 4 bases from V and 4 bases from J, the junction contained 8 bases not matched to a gene. Germline loops: CDR1 SGHRS, CDR2 YFSETQ. The CDR3 runs to 14 residues. This CDR3 reads CASSRGLAVYEQYF. The DNA for the CDR3 is TGCGCCAGCAGCAGGGGCCTAGCGGTTTACGAGCAGTACTTC.

This clone was recorded a few times. The V and J genes are TRBV19 and TRBJ1-1; 7 bases map to TRBD1. CDR1 LNHDA and CDR2 SQIVND come from the germline V gene (reference sequence). V was pared by 7 bases and J by 11 bases, with 13 bases of the junction left unmatched. The CDR3 is 13 residues long. Here the CDR3 DNA reads TGTGCCAGTACCCCGGTAGGGGGCGAGTCGGCTTTCTTT. Encoded protein: CASTPVGGESAFF.

The chain joins TRBV30 to TRBJ2-7; 10 bases match TRBD1. CDR1 is GTSNPN, CDR2 SVGIG, per germline (reference sequence). The CDR3 is 14 amino acids. The ends lost 2 bases at V and 8 bases at J; junction bases unmatched: 9. The CDR3 DNA reads TGTGCCTGGAGTACCGGGACAGGGGTCACACAGCAGTACTTC. Protein product: CAWSTGTGVTQQYF.

This sequence joins TRBV5-4 and TRBJ1-5, with D perhaps TRBD1 (5 bases). Germline values: CDR1 SGHNT, CDR2 YYREEE (reference sequence). The CDR3 extends over 15 amino acids. V was trimmed by 5 bases and J by 4 bases, leaving 16 bases between them. The CDR3 coding sequence is TGTGCCAGCAGTCCTCATCAGGGCTTGAATCAGCCCCAGCATTTT. Its translation is CASSPHQGLNQPQHF. Combining the CDR3 with reference TRBV5-4 and TRBJ1-5 gives the whole variable domain ETGVTQSPTHLIKTRGQQVTLRCSSQSGHNTVSWYQQALGQGPQFIFQYYREEENGRGNFPPRFSGLQFPNYSSELNVNALELDDSALYLCASSPHQGLNQPQHFGDGTRLSIL.

The chain combines TRBV6-1 with TRBJ1-5; D is ambiguous. The ends were cut back, 2 bases at V and 0 bases at J, with 5 bases in the middle. Germline V CDR1 and CDR2: MNHNS, SASEGT. The CDR3 is 14 residues long. CDR3 region: CASSELVSNQPQHF. CDR3 nucleotide sequence: TGTGCCAGCAGTGAATTAGTTAGCAATCAGCCCCAGCATTTT.

CDR3 nucleotides: TGTGCCAGCAGTGTGGACAGGTCGATCCCTTGGGCTGAAGCTTTCTTT. It is translated as CASSVDRSIPWAEAFF. The rearrangement uses TRBV6-2 or TRBV6-3 and TRBJ1-1; TRBD1 matches 7 bases. CDR1 is MNHEY and CDR2 is SVGEGT in the germline V gene. The CDR3 length is 16 residues. Trimming removed 5 bases from V and 6 bases from J; junction bases left unmatched: 15.

The gene calls are TRBV10-1 and TRBJ2-1, with TRBD2 identical over 7 bases. The CDR3 covers 16 residues. After removal of 0 bases from V and 0 bases from J, the junction contained 2 bases not matched to a gene. Germline V gene data show CDR1 as WNHNN and CDR2 as SYGVQD (reference sequence). In DNA form, the CDR3 reads TGCGCCAGCAGTGAGTCGGGGGACTACTCCTACAATGAGCAGTTCTTC. This encodes CASSESGDYSYNEQFF.

The V call is TRBV12-5, the J call TRBJ2-3, with TRBD2 matching 8 bases. The CDR3 spans 14 residues. The germline gives CDR1 LGHNT, CDR2 FRNRAP. The trim removed 9 bases at V and 4 bases at J, leaving 9 bases unmatched. The CDR3 DNA reads TGTGCTAGCCTCGGGGCGGGGGGCCCAGATACGCAGTATTTT. Translated: CASLGAGGPDTQYF.

J is TRBJ1-4 and V is TRBV18; TRBD1 matches 7 bases. The junction had 5 bases not matched to a gene; V was cut back by 4 bases and J by 0 bases. Germline V lookup: CDR1 KGHSH, CDR2 LQKENI. The CDR3 is 16 residues long. The CDR3 region is CASSRGTVATNEKLFF. The CDR3 DNA is TGTGCCAGCTCACGAGGGACAGTTGCAACTAATGAAAAACTGTTTTTT. Variable domain in full (rest from reference TRBV18 and TRBJ1-4): NAGVMQNPRHLVRRRGQEARLRCSPMKGHSHVYWYRQLPEEGLKFMVYLQKENIIDESGMPKERFSAEFPKEGPSILRIQQVVRGDSAAYFCASSRGTVATNEKLFFGSGTQLSVL.

V usage is TRBV18 and J usage is TRBJ2-2, with a tentative D call TRBD2 (5 bases). The CDR3 runs to 16 residues. Deletions cut 0 bases from V and 6 bases from J, with 14 bases between. Germline V gives CDR1 KGHSH, CDR2 LQKENI. DNA of the CDR3: TGTGCCAGCTCACCACCGCTTAATAGCGTCGCCGGGGAGCTGTTTTTT. It specifies CASSPPLNSVAGELFF.

CDR3 bases: TGTGCCAGCAGTACCACCCAGGGTACGCAGTATTTT. Translated, it gives CASSTTQGTQYF. The chain uses TRBV6-5 and TRBJ2-3; TRBD1 is a possible D gene (5 bases). The ends were cut back, 5 bases at V and 8 bases at J, with 11 bases in the middle. Germline V lookup: CDR1 MNHEY, CDR2 SVGAGI. The CDR3 runs 12 residues.

The chain has TRBV19 and TRBJ1-5; tentatively, D is TRBD1 (6 bases). Germline CDR1 reads LNHDA; CDR2 reads SQIVND (reference sequence). Trimming took off 4 bases at V and 1 base at J, with 11 bases between the two ends. CDR3 length: 15 residues. The CDR3 DNA is TGTGCCAGTAGTAACACAGGGTCCAGCAATCAGCCCCAGCATTTT. Translation: CASSNTGSSNQPQHF.

The rearrangement joins TRBV7-9 to TRBJ1-1; 8 nucleotides agree with TRBD1. CDR1 and CDR2 (germline): SEHNR, FQNEAQ (reference sequence). The J segment lost 6 bases and the V segment lost 5 bases, leaving 2 bases of the junction unmatched. The CDR3 runs 12 residues. CDR3 amino acids: CASSRTGSEAFF. CDR3 bases: TGTGCCAGCAGCCGGACAGGGTCTGAAGCTTTCTTT. The full variable domain, its missing parts supplied by reference TRBV7-9 and TRBJ1-1, is DTGVSQNPRHKITKRGQNVTFRCDPISEHNRLYWYRQTLGQGPEFLTYFQNEAQLEKSRLLSDRFSAERPKGSFSTLEIQRTEQGDSAMYLCASSRTGSEAFFGQGTRLTVV.